The TCR beta chain described here comes from a study of OX40 agonist ivuxolimab in advanced cancers. For the study at large: Administration of intravenous ivuxolimab to patients occurred every 2 weeks at 0.01 to 10 mg/kg. The group had a mean age of around 60 years, ranged from roughly 23 to 90, and was 82.7% male. Partial responses were achieved by three patients, one with hepatocellular carcinoma and two with cutaneous melanoma.

As to this clone: Its matching antigen is unknown.

Sequencing used immunoSEQ multiplex PCR; TCRdb keeps in-frame clones, though not all of them. The table shows around 79,000 clones, with more than 85% occurring only once. The CDR3 consists of 14 residues. The germline V and J ends were trimmed by 3 bases and 7 bases, with 13 bases remaining between them. Germline values: CDR1 LNHDA, CDR2 SQIVND (reference sequence). The study, taken as a whole, reports: Doses of 0.1 to 3.0 mg/kg were accompanied by clonal expansion of CD4+ and CD8+ blood T cells by week 6.

This material consisted of CD4+ or CD8+ T cells sorted from blood, taken in a trial of the OX40 agonist ivuxolimab. The rearrangement uses TRBV19 and TRBJ1-5, with a weak D call TRBD1 (5 bases). This sequence originates from an adult with an advanced solid tumor such as melanoma, head and neck, liver or kidney cancer. The CDR3 region is CASSMGTVRQPQHF. The CDR3 region has the DNA TGTGCCAGTAGTATGGGGACCGTAAGACAGCCCCAGCATTTT.